Each of the 18 T cell receptor beta chains below was sequenced from the same sample in a study of T cells in Graves' hyperthyroidism and ophthalmopathy. The CDR3 regions of TCR beta were amplified from RNA transcripts. The HTBI set primed first-round TCR CDR3 RT-PCR. TCRdb re-analysed the multiplex PCR reads in MiXCR, keeping a single row per CDR3 protein. The sample contains about 720,000 distinct CDR3 sequences, roughly a sixth of which appear only once. The sequencing input was blood. Receptors were obtained from a woman aged 45 to 65 with Graves' hyperthyroidism that later progressed to Graves' ophthalmopathy.

This clonotype was observed many times. This chain links TRBV6-2 or TRBV6-3 with TRBJ2-3; TRBD1 might be the D (6 bases). V gave up 5 bases and J gave up 0 bases, with 21 bases separating them. Germline V CDR1 and CDR2: MNHEY, SVGEGT. The CDR3 runs 18 residues. Here the CDR3 DNA reads TGTGCCAGCAGTGCGTTGAGGGGGACCGAACCTAGCACAGATACGCAGTATTTT. The encoded protein is CASSALRGTEPSTDTQYF.

A remark on this clonotype: A much larger clone is a single base away; this may be a read error. The rearrangement joins TRBV11-2 to TRBJ1-2; no reliable D call. CDR3 length equals 14 residues. The V gene's germline CDR1 is SGHAT and CDR2 FQNNGV. The CDR3 DNA reads as TGTGCCAGCAGCTTATCGCGGGTACACTATGGCTACGCCTTC. It yields the protein CASSLSRVHYGYAF.

In its sample, this clonotype was seen a few times. The rearrangement links TRBV7-6 to TRBJ2-5, with TRBD1 identical over 9 bases. Per the germline V gene, CDR1 is SGHVS and CDR2 is FNYEAQ. This CDR3 is built from 17 residues. V lost 3 bases, J lost 1 base, and 9 bases stayed unmatched. CDR3 amino acids: CASSFYRDRVFQETQYF. The CDR3 bases are TGTGCCAGCAGCTTTTACCGGGACAGGGTATTCCAAGAGACCCAGTACTTC.

The chain links TRBV6-1 to TRBJ1-1; D unresolved. The CDR3 totals 13 residues. Trimming cost V 7 bases and J 7 bases, with 16 bases left between them. Germline V lookup: CDR1 MNHNS, CDR2 SASEGT. CDR3 in DNA: TGTGCCAGCATGGTTGGGATACAAGGTGAAGCTTTCTTT. The encoded protein is CASMVGIQGEAFF.

This clonotype was observed a handful of times. The rearrangement joins TRBV6-1 to TRBJ1-2; the D gene is possibly TRBD1 (5 bases). The CDR3 has 13 amino acids. CDR1 MNHNS and CDR2 SASEGT come from the germline V gene. Deletions cut 6 bases from V and 6 bases from J, with 14 bases between. CDR3 sequence: CASREQVSDGYTF. The CDR3 DNA follows: TGTGCCAGCAGGGAACAGGTTTCGGATGGCTACACCTTC.

This clonotype was observed at least ten times. The chain has TRBV11-3 and TRBJ2-1; D is unresolved. Germline V gene data show CDR1 as SGHNT and CDR2 as YENEEA. This CDR3 region has 14 residues. The germline V and J ends were trimmed by 1 base and 6 bases, with 10 bases remaining between them. This CDR3 is CASSLGSGSNEQFF. CDR3 DNA sequence: TGTGCCAGCAGCTTAGGGTCAGGAAGCAATGAGCAGTTCTTC.

This clonotype has more than one count but fewer than ten. The chain recombines TRBV5-1 with TRBJ2-3; the D is unclear. Germline lookup yields CDR1 SGHRS and CDR2 YFSETQ. The CDR3 is 13 amino acids. The ends were cut back, 1 base at V and 6 bases at J, with 9 bases in the middle. CDR3 nucleotides: TGCGCCAGCAGCTTGTCACTCCGGGATACGCAGTATTTT. It encodes CASSLSLRDTQYF.

This clonotype was recorded many times. This chain uses TRBV7-2 with TRBJ2-1; 8 bases align to TRBD2. The CDR3 covers 16 residues. Germline V gene data show CDR1 as SGHTA and CDR2 as FQGNSA. Trimming removed 6 bases from V and 4 bases from J; junction bases left unmatched: 11. DNA of the CDR3: TGTGCCAGCAGTCCAGTTTGGGCGGGGGGATACAATGAGCAGTTCTTC. Its translation is CASSPVWAGGYNEQFF. Full variable domain (rest looked up from reference TRBV7-2 and TRBJ2-1): GAGVSQSPSNKVTEKGKDVELRCDPISGHTALYWYRQSLGQGLEFLIYFQGNSAPDKSGLPSDRFSAERTGGSVSTLTIQRTQQEDSAVYLCASSPVWAGGYNEQFFGPGTRLTVL.

This clonotype has at least ten counts. The junction does not match germline at one end; this may be a read error. The J gene is TRBJ2-3, the V gene TRBV2, with D unclear. The CDR3 has 10 amino acids. Germline CDR1 reads SNHLY; CDR2 reads FYNNEI. This CDR3 reads CASREDAQYF. The CDR3 region has the DNA TGTGCCAGCAGGGAAGATGCGCAGTATTTT. The whole variable domain, remainder taken from reference TRBV2 and TRBJ2-3, is EPEVTQTPSHQVTQMGQEVILRCVPISNHLYFYWYRQILGQKVEFLVSFYNNEISEKSEIFDDQFSVERPDGSNFTLKIRSTKLEDSAMYFCASREDAQYFGPGTRLTVL.

The chain couples TRBV6-5 to TRBJ1-2; no firm D call. V lost 2 bases to trimming and J lost 0 bases, with 13 bases between them. Germline V lookup: CDR1 MNHEY, CDR2 SVGAGI. This CDR3 has 16 residues. The CDR3: CASSYPFPETNYGYTF. For the CDR3, the DNA is TGTGCCAGCAGTTACCCTTTTCCCGAAACTAACTATGGCTACACCTTC.

The table lists this clonotype with many counts. This chain connects TRBV9 to TRBJ1-2; a possible D gene is TRBD1 (6 bases). The V gene lost 4 bases and the J gene lost 1 base, with 14 bases spanning the gap. CDR3 length equals 15 residues. In germline, CDR1 is SGDLS, CDR2 YYNGEE. Here the CDR3 reads CASSPSGTRNYGYTF. DNA of the CDR3: TGTGCCAGCAGCCCATCAGGGACACGTAACTATGGCTACACCTTC.

This clonotype was counted at least ten times. V and J are TRBV11-2 and TRBJ1-5; D is unresolved. With 5 bases removed from V and 4 bases from J, the gap between germline ends came to 9 bases. This CDR3 region has 13 residues. Germline-derived CDR1 and CDR2 are SGHAT and FQNNGV. CDR3 nucleotides: TGTGCCAGCAGCCGAGAAGGGAATCAGCCCCAGCATTTT. This encodes CASSREGNQPQHF.

This clonotype was detected many times. The chain joins TRBV28 to TRBJ2-1; 8 nucleotides match TRBD1. In germline, CDR1 is MDHEN, CDR2 SYDVKM. There are 14 residues in the CDR3. J was trimmed by 10 bases and V by 2 bases; bases with no gene match: 7. The CDR3 is CASSLGRTGSEQFF. The CDR3 DNA follows: TGTGCCAGCAGTTTAGGGAGGACAGGGAGCGAGCAGTTCTTC.

The V and J genes are TRBV3-1 and TRBJ1-1; D call uncertain. Trimming took 3 bases from V and 5 from J, leaving 19 bases between them. The CDR3 contains 16 residues. Germline-derived CDR1 and CDR2 are LGHDT and YNNKEL (reference sequence). The CDR3 sequence is CASSHPQAGPGTEAFF. DNA for the CDR3: TGTGCCAGCAGCCACCCTCAGGCAGGTCCCGGAACTGAAGCTTTCTTT.

This clonotype was seen a handful of times. Here the CDR3 DNA reads TGCGCCAGCAGCCCGGGATGGACGAGTCCACAGGATACGCAGTATTTT. This translates into CASSPGWTSPQDTQYF. The rearrangement uses TRBV5-1 and TRBJ2-3; possible D gene TRBD2, 5 bases. The CDR3 sequence is 16 residues long. The germline CDR1 and CDR2 sequences are SGHRS and YFSETQ. Trimming took off 4 bases at V and 6 bases at J, with 21 bases between the two ends.

The sample holds a few counts of this clonotype. The J gene is TRBJ2-1, the V gene TRBV18; the match to TRBD1 covers 10 bases. Unmatched junction bases numbered 8, after V lost 3 bases and J lost 0 bases. This CDR3 spans 18 amino acids. The germline V gene has CDR1 KGHSH and CDR2 LQKENI. The CDR3 is CASSPGTGVPSSYNEQFF. The CDR3 DNA sequence: TGTGCCAGCTCACCCGGGACAGGGGTCCCCAGCTCCTACAATGAGCAGTTCTTC.

This clonotype showed up just a few times. V and J are TRBV6-1 and TRBJ1-2; perhaps TRBD1 as D (5 bases). Germline-derived CDR1 and CDR2 are MNHNS and SASEGT. The CDR3 spans 15 residues. The V and J ends lost 4 bases and 2 bases respectively, with 14 bases between them. The CDR3 DNA is TGTGCCAGCAGTGGGGCAAGGGGCCCCAACTATGGCTACACCTTC. Translated: CASSGARGPNYGYTF.

The rearrangement links TRBV15 to TRBJ2-5; no firm D call. V dropped 8 bases and J dropped 1 base, with 17 bases sitting between them. CDR3 length: 15 residues. Per germline, CDR1 LNHNV and CDR2 YYDKDF (reference sequence). The CDR3 spells CATQTDHGSQETQYF. In nucleotides, the CDR3 is TGTGCCACCCAAACCGACCATGGCTCCCAAGAGACCCAGTACTTC.